This T cell receptor beta chain was identified during a study of blood T cell repertoires in COVID-19. As for the study in general: In each case, the material was cDNA or gDNA derived from T cells, B-cell-depleted T cells, or PBMCs.

TCRdb's table, derived via immunoSEQ multiplex PCR, lists solely in-frame clones and lacks some. The sample yields nearly 350,000 clones, roughly 90% seen once. The sequence was collected from a woman aged 70 to 79 with COVID-19, enrolled during active disease. The specimen sequenced was peripheral blood.

CDR3 nucleotide sequence: TGTGCCAGCAGTTACCGGGGCACAGATACGCAGTATTTT. It specifies CASSYRGTDTQYF. The genes are TRBV6-2 or TRBV6-3 and TRBJ2-3; D not resolved. Trimming left V 2 bases short and J 1 base short, with 4 bases between. Germline values: CDR1 MNHEY, CDR2 SVGEGT. The CDR3 covers 13 residues.